A single T cell receptor (beta chain) is shown here with its context. The antigen is undetermined. The data were obtained in a study of T cell clusters in autoimmune cytopenias. About 39,000 genome equivalents of blood DNA were amplified for TRB. Study-level points and caveats: TRB repertoire shifts in secondary cytopenia and chronic lymphocytic leukemia mostly reflected lymphoma, not autoimmunity.

Germline V CDR1 and CDR2: DFQATT, SNEGSKA (reference sequence). The CDR3 has 11 residues. Multiplex touch-down PCR amplified TRB using TRB-A and TRB-B pools in one tube. One entry per CDR3 protein, without DNA, is what TCRdb gives after re-calling the multiplex PCR reads. The table lists about 6,100 distinct CDR3 sequences. Separately, the same data were catalogued under a study of T cell repertoires in aging, cancer and after chemotherapy. That source reports: Compared with age-matched healthy donors, untreated hematological or solid cancer patients showed higher blood TCR clonality. Immunological memory after chemotherapy cannot be judged from the repertoire data.

Material: peripheral blood. The receptor comes from a human donor in good health. This chain joins TRBV20-1 and TRBJ2-7; there is no DNA to check the TCRdb D call of TRBD1. The CDR3 sequence: CSANQLGGRYF.